These T cell receptor beta chains were read from a single sample in a study of blood T cell repertoires in COVID-19. The assay was immunoSEQ multiplex PCR, and TCRdb's table has in-frame clones only and misses some. The sample carries approximately 150,000 clones, roughly 87% recorded once. Material for sequencing was PBMCs or T cells enriched from blood (not recorded which). The receptors shown here come from a human donor with acute COVID-19. The donor label of this sample is uncertain. The CDR3 runs from the conserved cysteine through the conserved F or W. The D gene is left open where the match is weak. Rows give clone size only sometimes, using once, few, many, or a class for an expanded clone.

- | - | TRBJ1-5 | TRBV19 | CASTDRWGGSNQPQHF | TGTGCCAGTACCGACCGCTGGGGAGGGAGCAATCAGCCCCAGCATTTT
- | - | TRBJ1-6 | TRBV27 | CASSYGQDNSPLHF | TGTGCCAGCAGTTACGGCCAGGATAATTCACCCCTCCACTTT
few | TRBD1 | TRBJ1-5 | TRBV4-1 | CASSQDPGGRRQPQHF | TGCGCCAGCAGCCAAGATCCAGGGGGCCGAAGACAGCCCCAGCATTTT
few | TRBD1 | TRBJ1-6 | TRBV6-6 | CASSLPGQGNSPLHF | TGTGCCAGCAGCTTACCGGGACAGGGGAATTCACCCCTCCACTTT
- | TRBD1 | TRBJ1-2 | TRBV7-9 | CASSLRGQEGYTF | TGTGCCAGCAGCTTGAGGGGACAGGAAGGCTACACCTTC
- | TRBD2 | TRBJ2-2 | TRBV19 | CASSIWGGPSSGELFF | TGTGCCAGTAGTATATGGGGGGGACCATCCTCCGGGGAGCTGTTTTTT
- | - | TRBJ1-2 | TRBV21-1 | CASRNGQGAKYGYTF | TGTGCCAGCAGGAATGGACAGGGGGCGAAGTATGGCTACACCTTC
- | - | TRBJ2-6 | TRBV3-1/TRBV3-2 | CASSQKRPNSGANVLTF | TGTGCCAGCAGCCAAAAGAGGCCAAACTCTGGGGCCAACGTCCTGACTTTC
few | - | TRBJ1-1 | TRBV27 | CASSFNPGPNTEAFF | TGTGCCAGCAGTTTCAACCCAGGGCCGAACACTGAAGCTTTCTTT
once | - | TRBJ2-3 | TRBV27 | CASSSALGGGTDTQYF | TGTGCCAGCAGTTCGGCATTAGGGGGGGGCACAGATACGCAGTATTTT
- | TRBD2 | TRBJ2-1 | TRBV18 | CASSLNSRTSGGAGEQFF | TGTGCCAGCTCACTAAACTCAAGGACTAGCGGGGGGGCCGGTGAGCAGTTCTTC
- | TRBD2 | TRBJ2-7 | TRBV29-1 | CSVASGGSYEQYF | TGCAGCGTTGCTAGCGGGGGGTCCTACGAGCAGTACTTC
- | - | TRBJ1-1 | TRBV9 | CASSVVGGQAFF | TGTGCCAGCAGCGTAGTTGGGGGCCAAGCTTTCTTT
- | - | TRBJ2-2 | TRBV30 | CAWSLGAGELFF | TGTGCCTGGAGTTTGGGCGCCGGGGAGCTGTTTTTT
- | TRBD1 | TRBJ2-1 | TRBV29-1 | CSASGQGGYNEQFF | TGCAGCGCTTCTGGACAGGGGGGATACAATGAGCAGTTCTTC
- | TRBD1 | TRBJ1-1 | TRBV30 | CAWNPTGVTEAFF | TGTGCCTGGAACCCGACAGGGGTCACTGAAGCTTTCTTT
- | TRBD2 | TRBJ2-7 | TRBV2 | CASSPRLAWGSYEQYF | TGTGCCAGCAGTCCCCGACTAGCGTGGGGCTCCTACGAGCAGTACTTC
few | - | TRBJ2-1 | TRBV7-3 | CASSSTALDNEQFF | TGTGCCAGCAGCTCCACAGCCTTAGACAATGAGCAGTTCTTC
- | - | TRBJ1-5 | TRBV27 | CASSFRGRDQPQHF | TGTGCCAGCAGTTTTAGGGGGAGAGATCAGCCCCAGCATTTT
- | - | TRBJ1-1 | TRBV4-3 | CASSQDPVNTEAFF | TGCGCCAGCAGCCAAGACCCGGTGAACACTGAAGCTTTCTTT
- | TRBD2 | TRBJ2-2 | TRBV4-1 | CASSQVRLAGGLSNTGELFF | TGCGCCAGCAGCCAAGTCCGTCTAGCGGGGGGCCTTTCGAACACCGGGGAGCTGTTTTTT
once | - | TRBJ1-1 | TRBV29-1 | CSVEGEGSRTEAFF | TGCAGCGTTGAGGGGGAGGGAAGTCGCACTGAAGCTTTCTTT